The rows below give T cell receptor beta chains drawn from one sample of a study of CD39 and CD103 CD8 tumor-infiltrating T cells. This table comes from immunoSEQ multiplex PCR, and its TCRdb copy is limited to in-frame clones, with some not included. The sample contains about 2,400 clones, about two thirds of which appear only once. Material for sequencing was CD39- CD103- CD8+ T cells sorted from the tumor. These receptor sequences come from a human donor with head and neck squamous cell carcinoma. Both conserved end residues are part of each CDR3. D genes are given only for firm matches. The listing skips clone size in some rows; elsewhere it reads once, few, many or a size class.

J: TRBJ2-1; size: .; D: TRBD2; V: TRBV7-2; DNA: TGTGCCAGCAGCTTAGGGGCGGGGGGGCTGAATGAGCAGTTCTTC; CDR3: CASSLGAGGLNEQFF
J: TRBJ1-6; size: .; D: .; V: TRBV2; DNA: TGTGCCAGCAGCGACGACCTTGTCGAGACAGTTAGTAATTCACCCCTCCACTTT; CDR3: CASSDDLVETVSNSPLHF
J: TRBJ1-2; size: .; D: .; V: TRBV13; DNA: TGTGCCAGCAGCTTAGGGGCCTATGGCTACACCTTC; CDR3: CASSLGAYGYTF
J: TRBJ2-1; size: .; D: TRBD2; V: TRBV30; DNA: TGTGCCTGGAGCTTTAGAGGCGGGGGGGCCTTAAATGAGCAGTTCTTC; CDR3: CAWSFRGGGALNEQFF
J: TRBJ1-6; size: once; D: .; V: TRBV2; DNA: TGTGCCAGCGTTGGGTATAATTCACCCCTCCACTTT; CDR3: CASVGYNSPLHF
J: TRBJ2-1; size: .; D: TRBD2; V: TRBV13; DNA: TGTGCCAGCAGCAAGCGTTTCGGGACTAGCGACAATGAGCAGTTCTTC; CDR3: CASSKRFGTSDNEQFF
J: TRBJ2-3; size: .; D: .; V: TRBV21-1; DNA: TGTGCCAGCTTAGCGGACTACACAGATACGCAGTATTTT; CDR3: CASLADYTDTQYF
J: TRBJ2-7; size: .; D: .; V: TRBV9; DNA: TGTGCCAGCAGCGAGACGGACGGGAAAGGCTACGAGCAGTACTTC; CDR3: CASSETDGKGYEQYF
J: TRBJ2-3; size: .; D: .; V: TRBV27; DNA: TGTGCCAGCAGTCCGTCAACAGATACGCAGTATTTT; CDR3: CASSPSTDTQYF
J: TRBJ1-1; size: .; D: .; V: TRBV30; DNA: TGTGCCTGGAGTGTAGGCAGGGAGCATTATATGAACACTGAAGCTTTCTTT; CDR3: CAWSVGREHYMNTEAFF
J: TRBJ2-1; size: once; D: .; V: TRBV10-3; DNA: TGTGCCATCACAAGGGGGTCGGGTATCAATGAGCAGTTCTTC; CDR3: CAITRGSGINEQFF
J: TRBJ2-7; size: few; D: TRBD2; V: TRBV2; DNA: TGTGCCGTGACCGGGGGGGACTCCTACGAGCAGTACTTC; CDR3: CAVTGGDSYEQYF
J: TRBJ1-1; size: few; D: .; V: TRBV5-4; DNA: TGTGCCAGCAGCTTGGGCACTGAAGCTTTCTTT; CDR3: CASSLGTEAFF
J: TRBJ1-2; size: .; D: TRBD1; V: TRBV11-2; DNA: TGTGCCAGCAGCTTAGTCGGGGGGACAGGGAGCCATGGCTACACCTTC; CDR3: CASSLVGGTGSHGYTF
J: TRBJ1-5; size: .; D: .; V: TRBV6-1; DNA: TGTGCCAGCAGTGAATTCGGGGGGAGCAATCAGCCCCAGCATTTT; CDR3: CASSEFGGSNQPQHF
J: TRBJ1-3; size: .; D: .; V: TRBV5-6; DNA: TGTGCCAGCACCGATTTGGTTGGCACCATATATTTT; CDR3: CASTDLVGTIYF
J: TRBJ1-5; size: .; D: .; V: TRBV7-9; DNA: TGTGCCAGCAGCCCCGGCGCGGTGGGGGTAGGTCAGCCCCAGCATTTT; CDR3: CASSPGAVGVGQPQHF
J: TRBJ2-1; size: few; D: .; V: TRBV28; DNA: TGTGCCAGCAGAAGGGACAATTACAATGAGCAGTTCTTC; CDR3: CASRRDNYNEQFF
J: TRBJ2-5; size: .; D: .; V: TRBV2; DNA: TGTGCCAGCATCACGGAGGGGGAGACCCAGTACTTC; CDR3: CASITEGETQYF
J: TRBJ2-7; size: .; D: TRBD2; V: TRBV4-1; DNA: TGCGCCAGCAGCCAGTGGACTAGCGTCGGATCCTATACCTACGAGCAGTACTTC; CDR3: CASSQWTSVGSYTYEQYF
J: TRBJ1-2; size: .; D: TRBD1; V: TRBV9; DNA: TGTGCCAGCAGTGCCGGGGACAGCGGCGATGGCTACACCTTC; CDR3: CASSAGDSGDGYTF
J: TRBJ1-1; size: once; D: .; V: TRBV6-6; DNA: TGTGCCAGCAGCAACGAACGCATCCTGAACACTGAAGCTTTCTTT; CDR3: CASSNERILNTEAFF
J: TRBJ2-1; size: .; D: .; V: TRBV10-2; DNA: TGCGCCAGCAGATTGGATGGTGATGCGGGATACAATGAGCAGTTCTTC; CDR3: CASRLDGDAGYNEQFF
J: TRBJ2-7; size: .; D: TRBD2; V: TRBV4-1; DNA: TGCGCCAGCAGCCAAGCCGAGCGGGGTTGGGACGAGCAGTACTTC; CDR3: CASSQAERGWDEQYF
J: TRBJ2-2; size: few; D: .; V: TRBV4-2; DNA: TGTGCCAGCAGCCAAGTTTTAGGGATTGAGCTGTTTTTT; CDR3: CASSQVLGIELFF